The rows below give T cell receptor beta chains drawn from one sample of a study of blood T cell repertoires in COVID-19. TCRdb keeps only in-frame clones here, not all; method: immunoSEQ multiplex PCR. The sample consists of some 400,000 clones, just under 90% of them appearing once. What was sequenced was PBMCs or T cells enriched from blood (not recorded which). The receptors derive from a young woman who had recovered from COVID-19. The CDR3 runs from the conserved cysteine through the conserved F or W. Each record gives: D gene, J gene, V gene, clone size, CDR3 protein, CDR3 DNA. D genes are given only for firm matches. The size field is filled for only some rows; it gives once, few, many or a size class.

D: NA
J: TRBJ2-1
V: TRBV11-1
size: NA
CDR3: CASSLSRLLPYNEQFF
DNA: TGTGCCAGCAGCTTAAGTAGACTTTTACCCTACAATGAGCAGTTCTTC

D: NA
J: TRBJ1-1
V: TRBV15
size: NA
CDR3: CATSRRGRSTEAFF
DNA: TGTGCCACCAGCAGGAGAGGGAGGAGCACTGAAGCTTTCTTT

D: NA
J: TRBJ2-7
V: TRBV7-9
size: NA
CDR3: CASSLAQGISYEQYF
DNA: TGTGCCAGCAGCTTAGCCCAGGGAATATCCTACGAGCAGTACTTC

D: NA
J: TRBJ2-1
V: TRBV4-2
size: NA
CDR3: CASSQDPPLPLSYNEQFF
DNA: TGTGCCAGCAGCCAAGATCCCCCTCTCCCACTCTCCTACAATGAGCAGTTCTTC

D: TRBD2
J: TRBJ2-1
V: TRBV7-3
size: NA
CDR3: CASSSTSGSLREQFF
DNA: TGTGCCAGCAGCTCAACTAGCGGGAGCCTCCGTGAGCAGTTCTTC

D: NA
J: TRBJ1-2
V: TRBV29-1
size: NA
CDR3: CSVSAGVGYTF
DNA: TGCAGCGTTTCCGCCGGGGTTGGCTACACCTTC

D: TRBD1
J: TRBJ2-2
V: TRBV5-1
size: NA
CDR3: CASSFRPGQILTGELFF
DNA: TGCGCCAGCAGCTTCCGTCCGGGACAGATTTTGACCGGGGAGCTGTTTTTT

D: NA
J: TRBJ2-7
V: TRBV28
size: NA
CDR3: CASSPDSPQQYF
DNA: TGTGCCAGCAGTCCAGATTCGCCCCAGCAGTACTTC

D: NA
J: TRBJ2-7
V: TRBV5-4
size: NA
CDR3: CASSASTVPYEQYF
DNA: TGTGCCAGCAGCGCGTCGACAGTTCCCTACGAGCAGTACTTC

D: TRBD1
J: TRBJ1-2
V: TRBV2
size: NA
CDR3: CAINRDSNYGYTF
DNA: TGTGCCATAAACCGGGACAGTAACTATGGCTACACCTTC

D: NA
J: TRBJ2-7
V: TRBV28
size: NA
CDR3: CASTPEEGTYEQYF
DNA: TGTGCCAGCACCCCCGAGGAGGGGACCTACGAGCAGTACTTC

D: TRBD1
J: TRBJ1-1
V: TRBV5-1
size: NA
CDR3: CASSGLGTGVNTEAFF
DNA: TGCGCCAGCAGCGGATTAGGGACAGGGGTTAACACTGAAGCTTTCTTT

D: TRBD1
J: TRBJ1-4
V: TRBV28
size: NA
CDR3: CASSQDRAYEKLFF
DNA: TGTGCCAGCAGTCAGGACAGGGCCTATGAAAAACTGTTTTTT

D: NA
J: TRBJ2-3
V: TRBV6-5
size: NA
CDR3: CASSYGRATDTQYF
DNA: TGTGCCAGCAGTTATGGCAGGGCCACAGATACGCAGTATTTT

D: NA
J: TRBJ1-2
V: TRBV5-4
size: NA
CDR3: CASSFGPGAHGYTF
DNA: NA

D: NA
J: TRBJ2-5
V: TRBV7-8
size: NA
CDR3: CASSPRRHLQETQYF
DNA: TGTGCCAGCAGCCCGCGGCGGCACTTACAAGAGACCCAGTACTTC

D: TRBD1
J: TRBJ1-1
V: TRBV5-1
size: NA
CDR3: CASSFRDREAFF
DNA: TGCGCCAGCAGCTTCCGGGACAGGGAAGCTTTCTTT

D: TRBD2
J: TRBJ2-1
V: TRBV15
size: NA
CDR3: CATSSGLAGINNEQFF
DNA: TGTGCCACCAGTTCTGGACTAGCGGGGATAAACAATGAGCAGTTCTTC

D: NA
J: TRBJ2-7
V: TRBV29-1
size: NA
CDR3: CRQQGFEQYF
DNA: TGCAGACAGCAGGGGTTCGAGCAGTACTTC

D: NA
J: TRBJ2-2
V: TRBV5-1
size: NA
CDR3: CASSPGLADTGELFF
DNA: TGCGCCAGCAGCCCCGGTTTAGCGGACACCGGGGAGCTGTTTTTT

D: TRBD1
J: TRBJ2-1
V: TRBV30
size: NA
CDR3: CAWSGTDNNEQFF
DNA: TGTGCCTGGAGCGGGACAGACAACAATGAGCAGTTCTTC

D: NA
J: TRBJ1-1
V: TRBV19
size: once
CDR3: CASSIDRGSDAFF
DNA: TGTGCCAGTAGTATCGACCGGGGGAGCGACGCTTTCTTT

D: TRBD2
J: TRBJ2-1
V: TRBV6-1
size: few
CDR3: CASSELGLAGSEQFF
DNA: TGTGCCAGCAGTGAACTGGGACTAGCGGGATCTGAGCAGTTCTTC

D: NA
J: TRBJ2-1
V: TRBV7-2
size: NA
CDR3: CASSPGAFRTYNEQFF
DNA: TGTGCCAGCAGCCCAGGGGCCTTTAGGACCTACAATGAGCAGTTCTTC

D: TRBD2
J: TRBJ2-7
V: TRBV28
size: once
CDR3: CASSFRLAGYYEQYF
DNA: TGTGCCAGCAGTTTCCGGCTAGCGGGATACTACGAGCAGTACTTC

D: NA
J: TRBJ2-1
V: TRBV30
size: NA
CDR3: CAWTGVRSEQFF
DNA: TGTGCCTGGACAGGGGTTCGTAGTGAGCAGTTCTTC

D: TRBD1
J: TRBJ1-2
V: TRBV6-5
size: once
CDR3: CASSYRQGSGYTF
DNA: TGTGCCAGCAGCTACCGACAGGGGTCTGGCTACACCTTC

D: TRBD2
J: TRBJ2-7
V: TRBV12-3/TRBV12-4
size: once
CDR3: CASSFSGTREQYF
DNA: TGTGCCAGCAGCTTTAGCGGGACTCGCGAGCAGTACTTC

D: NA
J: TRBJ2-1
V: TRBV12-3/TRBV12-4
size: NA
CDR3: CASTYNNEQFF
DNA: TGTGCCAGCACGTACAACAATGAGCAGTTCTTC

D: NA
J: TRBJ2-3
V: TRBV5-1
size: NA
CDR3: CASAGLNTDTQYF
DNA: TGCGCCAGCGCGGGTTTAAACACAGATACGCAGTATTTT

D: NA
J: TRBJ1-5
V: TRBV27
size: NA
CDR3: CASRLTGFRQPQHF
DNA: TGTGCCAGCAGACTAACAGGGTTCCGGCAGCCCCAGCATTTT

D: TRBD1
J: TRBJ1-1
V: TRBV5-1
size: once
CDR3: CASSLVGQGAVNTEAFF
DNA: TGCGCCAGCAGCTTGGTCGGACAGGGGGCTGTGAACACTGAAGCTTTCTTT

D: NA
J: TRBJ2-3
V: TRBV14
size: once
CDR3: CASSQDRSADTQYF
DNA: TGTGCCAGCAGCCAAGATCGGAGCGCAGATACGCAGTATTTT

D: TRBD1
J: TRBJ1-4
V: TRBV7-9
size: once
CDR3: CASSGQGAREKLFF
DNA: TGTGCCAGCAGCGGACAGGGGGCTCGGGAAAAACTGTTTTTT

D: NA
J: TRBJ2-3
V: TRBV6-1
size: NA
CDR3: CASSEVPGTDTQYF
DNA: TGTGCCAGCAGTGAAGTCCCGGGGACAGATACGCAGTATTTT

D: TRBD2
J: TRBJ2-7
V: TRBV5-4
size: NA
CDR3: CASSLLRERENEQYF
DNA: TGTGCCAGCAGCCTCCTCCGGGAGCGGGAGAACGAGCAGTACTTC

D: NA
J: TRBJ1-2
V: TRBV5-1
size: NA
CDR3: CASSLAGAGYGYTF
DNA: TGCGCCAGCAGCTTGGCAGGGGCAGGGTATGGCTACACCTTC

D: TRBD2
J: TRBJ2-1
V: TRBV5-1
size: few
CDR3: CASSSWGLAGGSYNEQFF
DNA: TGCGCCAGCAGCTCGTGGGGGCTAGCGGGGGGCTCCTACAATGAGCAGTTCTTC

D: TRBD2
J: TRBJ2-7
V: TRBV11-3
size: NA
CDR3: CASSLESGSTPYEQYF
DNA: TGTGCCAGCAGCTTAGAGAGCGGGAGCACGCCCTACGAGCAGTACTTC

D: NA
J: TRBJ2-3
V: TRBV9
size: NA
CDR3: CASSVEGGRKDDTQYF
DNA: TGTGCCAGCAGCGTAGAGGGGGGGAGGAAGGACGATACGCAGTATTTT

D: NA
J: TRBJ1-3
V: TRBV28
size: NA
CDR3: CASTTYLGNTIYF
DNA: TGTGCCAGCACGACTTATCTCGGGAACACCATATATTTT

D: TRBD1
J: TRBJ1-6
V: TRBV27
size: NA
CDR3: CASRQGQGVTDNSPLHF
DNA: TGTGCCAGCAGGCAAGGACAGGGGGTCACTGATAATTCACCCCTCCACTTT